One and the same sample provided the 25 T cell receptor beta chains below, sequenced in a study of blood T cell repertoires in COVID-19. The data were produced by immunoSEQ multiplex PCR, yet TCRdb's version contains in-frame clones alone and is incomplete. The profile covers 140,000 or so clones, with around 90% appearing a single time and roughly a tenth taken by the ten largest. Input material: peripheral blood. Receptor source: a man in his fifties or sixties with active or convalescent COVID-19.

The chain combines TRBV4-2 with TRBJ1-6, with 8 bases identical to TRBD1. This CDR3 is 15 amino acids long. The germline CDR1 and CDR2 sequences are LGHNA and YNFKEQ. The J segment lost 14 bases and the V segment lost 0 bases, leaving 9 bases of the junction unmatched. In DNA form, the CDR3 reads TGTGCCAGCAGCCAAGATTGGACAGGGAGGGAGGCCCTCCACTTT. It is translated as CASSQDWTGREALHF.

CDR3 coding DNA: TGTGCCGGATACGGACAGGGTGACACTGAAGCTTTCTTT. Its protein is CAGYGQGDTEAFF. The rearrangement uses TRBV28 and TRBJ1-1; TRBD1 aligns across 8 bases. The CDR3 loop spans 13 amino acids. CDR1 and CDR2 (germline): MDHEN, SYDVKM. Trimming removed 11 bases from V and 3 bases from J; junction bases left unmatched: 8.

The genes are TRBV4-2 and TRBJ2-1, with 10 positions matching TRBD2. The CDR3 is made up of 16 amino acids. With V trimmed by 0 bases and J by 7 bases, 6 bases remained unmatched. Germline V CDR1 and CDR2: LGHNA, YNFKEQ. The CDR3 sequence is CASSQEAAGGQNEQFF. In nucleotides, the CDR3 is TGTGCCAGCAGCCAAGAGGCAGCGGGAGGGCAGAATGAGCAGTTCTTC.

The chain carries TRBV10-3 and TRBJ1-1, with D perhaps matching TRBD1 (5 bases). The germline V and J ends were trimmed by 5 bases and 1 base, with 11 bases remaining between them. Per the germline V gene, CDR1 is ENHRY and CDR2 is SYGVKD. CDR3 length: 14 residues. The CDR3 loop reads CAISPGQQNTEAFF. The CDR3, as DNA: TGTGCCATCAGTCCAGGGCAGCAGAACACTGAAGCTTTCTTT.

CDR3 in amino acids: CASSLRQGYEQYF. In nucleotides, the CDR3 is TGTGCCAGCAGCTTACGGCAGGGCTACGAGCAGTACTTC. The chain joins TRBV5-8 to TRBJ2-7, with D perhaps matching TRBD1 (5 bases). CDR1 SGHTS and CDR2 YDEGEE come from the germline V gene. Trimming removed 2 bases from V and 3 bases from J, with 9 bases in between. The CDR3 is 13 residues long.

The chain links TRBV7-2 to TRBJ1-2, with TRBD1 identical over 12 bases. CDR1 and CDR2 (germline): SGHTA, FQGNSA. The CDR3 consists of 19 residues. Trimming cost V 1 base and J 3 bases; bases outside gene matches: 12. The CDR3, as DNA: TGTGCCAGCAGCTTAGGTGTGGGACAGGGGGCGGTCGGAGACTATGGCTACACCTTC. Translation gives CASSLGVGQGAVGDYGYTF.

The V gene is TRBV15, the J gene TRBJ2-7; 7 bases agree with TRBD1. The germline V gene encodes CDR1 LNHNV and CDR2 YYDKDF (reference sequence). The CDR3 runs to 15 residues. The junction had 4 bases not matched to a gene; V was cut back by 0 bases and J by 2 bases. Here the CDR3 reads CATSRERTGAYEQYF. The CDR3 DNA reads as TGTGCCACCAGCAGAGAACGGACAGGCGCCTACGAGCAGTACTTC.

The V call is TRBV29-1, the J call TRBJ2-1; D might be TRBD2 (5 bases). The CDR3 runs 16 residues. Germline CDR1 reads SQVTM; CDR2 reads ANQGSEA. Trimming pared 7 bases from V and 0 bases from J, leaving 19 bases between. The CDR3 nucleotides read TGCAGCGCCTCGAGGACGGGGAAGCACTCCTACAATGAGCAGTTCTTC. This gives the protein CSASRTGKHSYNEQFF.

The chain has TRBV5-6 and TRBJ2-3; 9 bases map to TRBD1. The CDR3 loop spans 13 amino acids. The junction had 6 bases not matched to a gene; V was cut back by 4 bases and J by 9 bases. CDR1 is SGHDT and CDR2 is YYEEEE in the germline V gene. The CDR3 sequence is CASSLGQGGTQYF. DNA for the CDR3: TGTGCCAGCAGCCTGGGACAGGGTGGCACGCAGTATTTT.

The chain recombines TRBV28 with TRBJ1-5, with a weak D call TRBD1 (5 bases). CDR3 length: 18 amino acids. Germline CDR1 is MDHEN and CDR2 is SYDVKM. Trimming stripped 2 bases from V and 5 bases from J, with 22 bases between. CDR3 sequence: CASSLSTGLGSVDQPQHF. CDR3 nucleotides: TGTGCCAGCAGTTTAAGTACAGGTTTGGGGTCTGTAGATCAGCCCCAGCATTTT.

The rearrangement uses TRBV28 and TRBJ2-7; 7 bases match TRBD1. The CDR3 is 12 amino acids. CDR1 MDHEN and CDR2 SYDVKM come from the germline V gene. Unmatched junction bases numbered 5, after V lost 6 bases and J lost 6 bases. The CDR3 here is CASRPGGPEQYF. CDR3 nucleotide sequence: TGTGCCAGCAGGCCAGGGGGACCCGAGCAGTACTTC.

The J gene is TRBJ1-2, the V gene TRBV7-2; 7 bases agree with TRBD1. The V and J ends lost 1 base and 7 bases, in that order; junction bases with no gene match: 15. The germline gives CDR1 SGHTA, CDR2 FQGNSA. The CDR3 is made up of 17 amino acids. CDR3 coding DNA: TGTGCCAGCAGCTTAGGGCCGAATCTAAGGGGGCAGAGTGGCTACACCTTC. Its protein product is CASSLGPNLRGQSGYTF.

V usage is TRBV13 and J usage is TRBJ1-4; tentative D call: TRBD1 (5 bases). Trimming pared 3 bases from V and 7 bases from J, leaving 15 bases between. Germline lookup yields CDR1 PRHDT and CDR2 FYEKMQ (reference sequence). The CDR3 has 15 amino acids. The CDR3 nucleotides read TGTGCCAGCAGCTTTGGTTTCCAGGGCGGTGAAAAACTGTTTTTT. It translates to CASSFGFQGGEKLFF.

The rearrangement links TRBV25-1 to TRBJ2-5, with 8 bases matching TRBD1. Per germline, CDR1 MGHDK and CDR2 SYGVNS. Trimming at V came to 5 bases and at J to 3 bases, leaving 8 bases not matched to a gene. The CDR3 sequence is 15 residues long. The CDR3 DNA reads TGTGCCAGCAGTCCCACGGACAGGGCTAAAGAGACCCAGTACTTC. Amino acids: CASSPTDRAKETQYF.

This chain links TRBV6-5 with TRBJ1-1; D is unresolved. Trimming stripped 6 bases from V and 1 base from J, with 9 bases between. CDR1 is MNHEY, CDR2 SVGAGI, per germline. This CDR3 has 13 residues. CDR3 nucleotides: TGTGCCAGCAGGGAGAGGAGGAACACTGAAGCTTTCTTT. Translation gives CASRERRNTEAFF.

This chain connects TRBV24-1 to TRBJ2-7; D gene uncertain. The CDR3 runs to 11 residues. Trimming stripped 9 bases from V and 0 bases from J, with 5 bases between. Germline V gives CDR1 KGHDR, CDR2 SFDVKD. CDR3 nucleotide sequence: TGTGCCACCCAGGACTCCTACGAGCAGTACTTC. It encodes CATQDSYEQYF.

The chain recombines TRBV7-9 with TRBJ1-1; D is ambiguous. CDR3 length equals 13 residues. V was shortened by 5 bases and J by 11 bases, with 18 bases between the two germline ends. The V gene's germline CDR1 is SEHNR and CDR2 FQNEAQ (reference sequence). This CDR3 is CASSLQLAGSAFF. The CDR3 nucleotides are TGTGCCAGCAGCCTCCAGCTTGCGGGTTCGGCTTTCTTT.

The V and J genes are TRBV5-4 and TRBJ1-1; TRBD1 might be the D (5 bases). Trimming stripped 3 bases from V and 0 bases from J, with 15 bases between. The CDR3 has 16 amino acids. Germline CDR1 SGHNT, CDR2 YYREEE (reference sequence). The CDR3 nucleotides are TGTGCCAGCAGCTCTGACTCCGTCAGGGTGAACACTGAAGCTTTCTTT. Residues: CASSSDSVRVNTEAFF.

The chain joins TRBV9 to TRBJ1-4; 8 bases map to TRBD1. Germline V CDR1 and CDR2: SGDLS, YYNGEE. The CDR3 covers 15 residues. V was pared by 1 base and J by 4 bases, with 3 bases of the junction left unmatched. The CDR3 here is CASSVTGTGNEKLFF. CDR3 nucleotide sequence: TGTGCCAGCAGCGTAACCGGGACAGGTAATGAAAAACTGTTTTTT.

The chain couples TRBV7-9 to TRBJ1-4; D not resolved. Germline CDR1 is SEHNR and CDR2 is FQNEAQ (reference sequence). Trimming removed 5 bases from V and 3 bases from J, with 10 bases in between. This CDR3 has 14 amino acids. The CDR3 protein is CASSMGNSNEKLFF. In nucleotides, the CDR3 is TGTGCCAGCAGCATGGGCAACTCTAATGAAAAACTGTTTTTT.

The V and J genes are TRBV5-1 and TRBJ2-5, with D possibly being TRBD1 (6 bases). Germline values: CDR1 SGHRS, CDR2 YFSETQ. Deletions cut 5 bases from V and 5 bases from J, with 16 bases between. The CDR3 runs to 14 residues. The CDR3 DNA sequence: TGCGCCAGCAGTACAGGGTCCAGTAGGGAGACCCAGTACTTC. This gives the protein CASSTGSSRETQYF.

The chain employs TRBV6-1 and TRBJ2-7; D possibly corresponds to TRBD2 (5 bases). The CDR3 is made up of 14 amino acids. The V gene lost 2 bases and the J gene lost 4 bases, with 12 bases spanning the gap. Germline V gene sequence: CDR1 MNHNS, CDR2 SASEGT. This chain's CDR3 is CASSESGSRYEQYF. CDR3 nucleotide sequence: TGTGCCAGCAGTGAATCGGGAAGCAGATACGAGCAGTACTTC.

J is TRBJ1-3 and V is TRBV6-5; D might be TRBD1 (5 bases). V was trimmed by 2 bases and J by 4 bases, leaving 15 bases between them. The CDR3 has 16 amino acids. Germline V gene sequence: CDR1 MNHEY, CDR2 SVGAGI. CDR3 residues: CASSYGGGDPGNTIYF. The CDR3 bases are TGTGCCAGCAGTTACGGCGGGGGGGATCCAGGAAACACCATATATTTT.

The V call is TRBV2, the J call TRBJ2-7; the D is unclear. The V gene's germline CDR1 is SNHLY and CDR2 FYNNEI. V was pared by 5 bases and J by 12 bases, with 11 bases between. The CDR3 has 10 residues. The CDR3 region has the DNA TGTGCCAGCAGTCGACAAACTCTGTACTTC. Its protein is CASSRQTLYF.

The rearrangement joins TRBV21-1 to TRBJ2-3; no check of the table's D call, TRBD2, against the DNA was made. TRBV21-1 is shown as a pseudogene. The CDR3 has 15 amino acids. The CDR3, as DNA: TGTGCCAGCGGTGCGACTAGCGCTGTCACAGATACGCAGTATTTT. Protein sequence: CASGATSAVTDTQYF.